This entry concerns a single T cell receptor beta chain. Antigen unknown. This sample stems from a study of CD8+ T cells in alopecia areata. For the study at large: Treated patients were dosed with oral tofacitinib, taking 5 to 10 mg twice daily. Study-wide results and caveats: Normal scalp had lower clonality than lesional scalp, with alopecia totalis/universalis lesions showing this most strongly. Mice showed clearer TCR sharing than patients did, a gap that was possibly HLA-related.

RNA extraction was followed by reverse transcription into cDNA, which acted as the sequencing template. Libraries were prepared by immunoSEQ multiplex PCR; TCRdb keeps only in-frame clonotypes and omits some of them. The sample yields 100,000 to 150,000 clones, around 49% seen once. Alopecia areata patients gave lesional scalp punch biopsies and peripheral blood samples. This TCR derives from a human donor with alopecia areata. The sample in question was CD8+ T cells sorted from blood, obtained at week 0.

The CDR3 is CASSMRLAGGLSSYNEQFF. The CDR3 nucleotides are TGTGCCAGTAGTATGAGACTAGCGGGGGGCCTGAGCTCCTACAATGAGCAGTTCTTC. V is TRBV19 and J is TRBJ2-1; 13 nucleotides match TRBD2. Germline loops: CDR1 LNHDA, CDR2 SQIVND (reference sequence). The junction had 8 bases not matched to a gene; V was cut back by 3 bases and J by 0 bases. The CDR3 covers 19 residues.